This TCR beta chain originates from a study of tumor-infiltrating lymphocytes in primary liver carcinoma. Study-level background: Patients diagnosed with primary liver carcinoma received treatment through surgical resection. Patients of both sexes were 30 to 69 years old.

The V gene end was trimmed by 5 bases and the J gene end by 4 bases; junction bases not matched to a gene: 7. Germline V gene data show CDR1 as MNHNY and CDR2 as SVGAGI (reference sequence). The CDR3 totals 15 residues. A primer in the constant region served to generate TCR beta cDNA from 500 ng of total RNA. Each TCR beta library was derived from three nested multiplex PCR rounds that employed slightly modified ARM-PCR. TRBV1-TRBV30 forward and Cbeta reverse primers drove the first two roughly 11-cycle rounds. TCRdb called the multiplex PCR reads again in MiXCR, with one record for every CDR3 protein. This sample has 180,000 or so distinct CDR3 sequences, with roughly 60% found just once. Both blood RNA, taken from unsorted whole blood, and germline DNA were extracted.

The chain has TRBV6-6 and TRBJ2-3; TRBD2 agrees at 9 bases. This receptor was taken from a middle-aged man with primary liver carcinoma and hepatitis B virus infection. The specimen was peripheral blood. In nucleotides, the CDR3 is TGTGCCAGCAGTCCGTTAGCGGGAGTCGCAGATACGCAGTATTTT. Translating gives CASSPLAGVADTQYF.